The rows below give T cell receptor beta chains drawn from one sample of a study of liver allograft versus peripheral blood T cells. TCRdb reprocessed the reads with MiXCR, giving one entry per CDR3 protein. The repertoire holds 7,500 to 9,000 distinct CDR3 sequences, 17% seen once, with about 4.5% in the top ten. The receptors stem from a human patient who had a liver transplant. Some T cells may be transferred from the graft donor. Each CDR3 is given with its conserved first and last residue. Fields, in order: V gene, CDR3 length, D gene, J gene, CDR3 protein. The D gene is left open where the match is weak.

V: TRBV28
length: 15
D: TRBD2
J: TRBJ2-1
CDR3: CASAPSGSSYNEQFF

V: TRBV7-9
length: 14
D: .
J: TRBJ1-6
CDR3: CASSSGIGNSPLHF

V: TRBV30
length: 17
D: .
J: TRBJ2-3
CDR3: CAWSVPPRRGSTDTQYF

V: TRBV18
length: 17
D: TRBD1
J: TRBJ2-7
CDR3: CASSPPGGGQGAYEQYF

V: TRBV11-2
length: 14
D: .
J: TRBJ1-3
CDR3: CASSRGSSGNTIYF

V: TRBV24-1
length: 15
D: TRBD1
J: TRBJ1-5
CDR3: CATSDSRTGDGPQHF

V: TRBV29-1
length: 12
D: .
J: TRBJ2-7
CDR3: CSVEETIGEQYF

V: TRBV5-5
length: 13
D: .
J: TRBJ1-1
CDR3: CASSWHWNTEAFF

V: TRBV19
length: 18
D: TRBD1
J: TRBJ1-5
CDR3: CASDPATGALHSNQPQHF

V: TRBV5-5
length: 14
D: .
J: TRBJ1-4
CDR3: CASSLRGGDEKLFF

V: TRBV5-6
length: 14
D: .
J: TRBJ1-5
CDR3: CASSRRASNQPQHF